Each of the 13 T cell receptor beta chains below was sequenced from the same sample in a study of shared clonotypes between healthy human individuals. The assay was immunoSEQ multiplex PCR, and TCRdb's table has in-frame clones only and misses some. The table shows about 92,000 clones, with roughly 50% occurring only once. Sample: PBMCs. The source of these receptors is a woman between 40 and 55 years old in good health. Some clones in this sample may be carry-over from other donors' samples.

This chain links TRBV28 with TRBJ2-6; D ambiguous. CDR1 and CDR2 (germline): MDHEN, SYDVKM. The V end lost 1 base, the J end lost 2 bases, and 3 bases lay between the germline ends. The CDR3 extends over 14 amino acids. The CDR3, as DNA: TGTGCCAGCAGTTTATCAGCTGGGGCCAACGTCCTGACTTTC. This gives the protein CASSLSAGANVLTF.

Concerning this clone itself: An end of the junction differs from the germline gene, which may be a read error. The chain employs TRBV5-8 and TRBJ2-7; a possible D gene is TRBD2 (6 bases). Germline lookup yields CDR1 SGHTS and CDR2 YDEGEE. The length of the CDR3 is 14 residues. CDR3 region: CASSQFAGPYEQYF. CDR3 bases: TGCGCCAGCAGCCAATTTGCGGGGCCCTACGAGCAGTACTTC.

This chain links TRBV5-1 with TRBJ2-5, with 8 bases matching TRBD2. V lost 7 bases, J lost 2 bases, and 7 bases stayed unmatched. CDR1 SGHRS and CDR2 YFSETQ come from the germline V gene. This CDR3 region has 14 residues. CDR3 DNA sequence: TGCGCCAGCTCGGGGGGGACTTTGCAAGAGACCCAGTACTTC. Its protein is CASSGGTLQETQYF. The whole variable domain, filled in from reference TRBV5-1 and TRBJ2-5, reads KAGVTQTPRYLIKTRGQQVTLSCSPISGHRSVSWYQQTPGQGLQFLFEYFSETQRNKGNFPGRFSGRQFSNSRSEMNVSTLELGDSALYLCASSGGTLQETQYFGPGTRLLVL.

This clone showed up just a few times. CDR3 nucleotides: TGTGCCTGGAGTGTCCTAGGGGCGGTTGGAAACACCATATATTTT. Translated: CAWSVLGAVGNTIYF. The V gene is TRBV30, the J gene TRBJ1-3, with D possibly being TRBD1 (5 bases). Germline V gene lookup returns CDR1 GTSNPN and CDR2 SVGIG (reference sequence). CDR3 length: 15 residues. Between the trimmed V and J ends, which lost 0 bases and 3 bases, there was a span of 12 bases.

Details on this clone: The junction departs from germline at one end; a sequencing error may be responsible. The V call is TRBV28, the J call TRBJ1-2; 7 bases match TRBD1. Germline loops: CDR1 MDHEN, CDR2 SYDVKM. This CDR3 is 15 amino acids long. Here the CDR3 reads CASSFGLGQFYGYAF. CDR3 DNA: TGTGCCAGCAGTTTTGGTCTGGGACAGTTTTATGGCTACGCCTTC.

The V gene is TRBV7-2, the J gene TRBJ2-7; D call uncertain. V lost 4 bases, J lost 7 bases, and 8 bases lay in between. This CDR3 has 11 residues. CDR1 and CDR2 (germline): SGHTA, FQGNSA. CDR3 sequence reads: CASSSRSEQYF. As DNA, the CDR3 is TGTGCCAGCAGCTCTCGGTCGGAGCAGTACTTC.

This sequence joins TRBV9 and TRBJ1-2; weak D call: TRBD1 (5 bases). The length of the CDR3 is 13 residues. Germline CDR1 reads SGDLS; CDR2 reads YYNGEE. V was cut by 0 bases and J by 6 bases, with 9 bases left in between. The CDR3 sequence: CASSVGSGDGYTF. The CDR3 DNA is TGTGCCAGCAGCGTAGGATCGGGGGATGGCTACACCTTC. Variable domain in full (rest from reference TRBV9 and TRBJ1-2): DSGVTQTPKHLITATGQRVTLRCSPRSGDLSVYWYQQSLDQGLQFLIQYYNGEERAKGNILERFSAQQFPDLHSELNLSSLELGDSALYFCASSVGSGDGYTFGSGTRLTVV.

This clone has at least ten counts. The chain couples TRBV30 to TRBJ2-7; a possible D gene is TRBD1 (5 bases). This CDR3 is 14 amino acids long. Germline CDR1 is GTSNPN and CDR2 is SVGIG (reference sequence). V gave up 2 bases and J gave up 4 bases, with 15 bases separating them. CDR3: CAWSQDMGLYEQYF. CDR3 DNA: TGTGCCTGGAGTCAAGACATGGGGCTATACGAGCAGTACTTC.

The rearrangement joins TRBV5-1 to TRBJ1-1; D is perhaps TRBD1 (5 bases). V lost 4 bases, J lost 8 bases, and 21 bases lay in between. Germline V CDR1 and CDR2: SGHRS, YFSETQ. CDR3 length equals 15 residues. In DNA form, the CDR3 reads TGCGCCAGCAGCCAAGAACAGGTCAGGGCATCCGAAGCTTTCTTT. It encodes CASSQEQVRASEAFF.

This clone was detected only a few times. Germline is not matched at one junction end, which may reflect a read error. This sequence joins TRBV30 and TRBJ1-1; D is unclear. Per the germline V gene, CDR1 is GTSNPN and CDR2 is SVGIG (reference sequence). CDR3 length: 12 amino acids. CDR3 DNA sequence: TGTGCCTGGGGGCCGGGCTACAGCACGTTGGTCTTT. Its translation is CAWGPGYSTLVF.

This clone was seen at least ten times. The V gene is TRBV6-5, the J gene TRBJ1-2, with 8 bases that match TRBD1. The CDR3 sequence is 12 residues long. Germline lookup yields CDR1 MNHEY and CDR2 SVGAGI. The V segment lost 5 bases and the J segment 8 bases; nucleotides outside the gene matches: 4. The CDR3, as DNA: TGTGCCAGCAGTCCCAGGGGGCTAGGCTACACCTTC. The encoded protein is CASSPRGLGYTF.

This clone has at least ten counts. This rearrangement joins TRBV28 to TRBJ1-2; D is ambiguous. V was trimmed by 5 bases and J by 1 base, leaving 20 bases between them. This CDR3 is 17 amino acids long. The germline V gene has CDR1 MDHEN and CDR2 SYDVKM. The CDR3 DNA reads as TGTGCCAGCAGTCAAAACTTGGCGCGCAGGTTTAACTATGGCTACACCTTC. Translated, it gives CASSQNLARRFNYGYTF.

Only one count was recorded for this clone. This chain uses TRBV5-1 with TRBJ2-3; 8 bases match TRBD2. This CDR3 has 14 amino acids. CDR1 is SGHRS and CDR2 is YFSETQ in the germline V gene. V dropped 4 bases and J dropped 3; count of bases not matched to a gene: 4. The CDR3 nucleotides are TGCGCCAGCAGCGCGAGACTAGCGACAGATACGCAGTATTTT. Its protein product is CASSARLATDTQYF.